These 8 T cell receptor beta chains share one sample of origin, sequenced in a study of Graves' ophthalmopathy and Graves' hyperthyroidism. CDR3 regions of TCR beta were amplified from RNA transcripts. HTBI primers primed a first-round RT-PCR, and a second-round multiplex PCR followed. TCRdb re-called the multiplex PCR reads through MiXCR, storing one row per CDR3 protein. The sample carries 220,000 or so distinct CDR3 sequences, under 25% recorded once. Sequencing was carried out using peripheral blood. The receptors here all came from a woman in her forties or fifties with Graves' ophthalmopathy.

This chain connects TRBV28 to TRBJ2-5; D might be TRBD2 (6 bases). The V gene's germline CDR1 is MDHEN and CDR2 SYDVKM. Trimming took 4 bases from V and 1 from J, leaving 22 bases between them. This CDR3 is 18 amino acids long. Here the CDR3 reads CASSWEAGRRGIQETQYF. The CDR3 region has the DNA TGTGCCAGCAGTTGGGAGGCAGGGAGAAGGGGAATCCAAGAGACCCAGTACTTC.

This clonotype was detected ten times or more. The rearrangement links TRBV20-1 to TRBJ1-1; D not certain. The CDR3 has 13 amino acids. Germline CDR1 DFQATT, CDR2 SNEGSKA (reference sequence). Between the trimmed V and J ends, which lost 6 bases and 1 base, there was a span of 12 bases. The chain's CDR3 is CSAPKARNTEAFF. The CDR3 nucleotides read TGCAGTGCACCAAAGGCGCGGAACACTGAAGCTTTCTTT.

This clonotype showed up many times. V gene TRBV11-2 combines with J gene TRBJ1-1; the D gene is possibly TRBD1 (6 bases). V was trimmed by 4 bases and J by 5 bases, leaving 14 bases between them. The germline V gene has CDR1 SGHAT and CDR2 FQNNGV. CDR3 length: 14 residues. The chain's CDR3 is CASSSPGARTEAFF. In DNA form, the CDR3 reads TGTGCCAGCAGCTCCCCAGGGGCGCGGACTGAAGCTTTCTTT.

There are many counts of this clonotype. V and J are TRBV28 and TRBJ2-7; 9 bases fit TRBD2. The junction had 8 bases not matched to a gene; V was cut back by 3 bases and J by 5 bases. CDR3 size: 15 residues. Germline CDR1 MDHEN, CDR2 SYDVKM. CDR3 DNA sequence: TGTGCCAGCAGTTTCCACGATAGCGGGAGCCACGAGCAGTACTTC. Amino acid sequence: CASSFHDSGSHEQYF.

This clonotype was detected ten times or more. V usage is TRBV3-1 and J usage is TRBJ1-1; a weak D match, TRBD1 (5 bases). Deletions cut 5 bases from V and 1 base from J, with 11 bases between. CDR3 length equals 14 residues. Germline V gene sequence: CDR1 LGHDT, CDR2 YNNKEL (reference sequence). CDR3 sequence (DNA): TGTGCCAGCAGCGACGGGACGAAGAACACTGAAGCTTTCTTT. Residues: CASSDGTKNTEAFF.

V gene TRBV19 combines with J gene TRBJ2-5; D unresolved. Per the germline V gene, CDR1 is LNHDA and CDR2 is SQIVND (reference sequence). This CDR3 comprises 12 residues. Trimming removed 4 bases from V and 3 bases from J, with 6 bases in between. The CDR3 DNA follows: TGTGCCAGTAGTAACAACGAAGAGACCCAGTACTTC. It is translated as CASSNNEETQYF.

This clonotype was seen many times. The chain couples TRBV20-1 to TRBJ2-6, with TRBD2 matching over 9 bases. Germline V gene data show CDR1 as DFQATT and CDR2 as SNEGSKA (reference sequence). The CDR3 consists of 12 residues. CDR3 sequence reads: CRGTLAGPVLTF. The CDR3 DNA sequence: TGCAGAGGAACCCTAGCGGGACCCGTCCTGACTTTC.

This clonotype was observed at least ten times. The chain has TRBV30 and TRBJ1-6; 7 bases fit TRBD1. The ends lost 1 base at V and 10 bases at J; junction bases unmatched: 4. The CDR3 sequence is 13 residues long. The germline CDR1 and CDR2 sequences are GTSNPN and SVGIG (reference sequence). The CDR3 DNA reads TGTGCCTGGAGTGGACAGGGAGGATCACCCCTCCACTTT. This translates into CAWSGQGGSPLHF. Together with reference TRBV30 and TRBJ1-6, the CDR3 gives the full variable domain: SQTIHQWPATLVQPVGSPLSLECTVEGTSNPNLYWYRQAAGRGLQLLFYSVGIGQISSEVPQNLSASRPQDRQFILSSKKLLLSDSGFYLCAWSGQGGSPLHFGNGTRLTVT.